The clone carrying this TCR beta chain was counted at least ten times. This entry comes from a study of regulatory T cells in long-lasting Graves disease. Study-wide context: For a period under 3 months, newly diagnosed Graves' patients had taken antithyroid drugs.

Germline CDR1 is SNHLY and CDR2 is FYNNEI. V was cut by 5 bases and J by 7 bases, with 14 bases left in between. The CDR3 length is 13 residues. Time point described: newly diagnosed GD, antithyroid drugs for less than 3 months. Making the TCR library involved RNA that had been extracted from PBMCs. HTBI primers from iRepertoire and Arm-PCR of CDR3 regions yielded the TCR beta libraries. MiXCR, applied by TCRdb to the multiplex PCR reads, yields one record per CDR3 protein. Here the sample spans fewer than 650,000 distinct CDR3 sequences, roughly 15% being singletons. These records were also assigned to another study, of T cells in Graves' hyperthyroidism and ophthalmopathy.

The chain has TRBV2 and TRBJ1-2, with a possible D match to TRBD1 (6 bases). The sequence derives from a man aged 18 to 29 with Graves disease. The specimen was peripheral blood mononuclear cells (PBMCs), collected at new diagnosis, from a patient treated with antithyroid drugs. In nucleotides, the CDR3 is TGTGCCAGCAGTTCCACAGGGCTCCGTGGCTACACCTTC. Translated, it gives CASSSTGLRGYTF.